There are a few counts of the clone carrying this TCR beta chain. Antigen specificity is unknown. This sample is drawn from a study of post-analysis software for immune sequencing data. General study results and limits: Elevated frequency relative to controls characterized four or five TRBV segments in patients, TRBV5-6, TRBV5-1 and TRBV20-1 among them.

Unique-molecular-identifier-tagged TCR beta cDNA libraries were used. TCRdb re-analysed the PCR reads in MiXCR, keeping a single row per CDR3 protein. The sample includes hundreds of thousands of distinct CDR3 sequences, about 50% of them seen just once. The CDR3 runs to 15 residues. The V gene end was trimmed by 5 bases and the J gene end by 2 bases; junction bases not matched to a gene: 4. The V gene's germline CDR1 is SEHNR and CDR2 FQNEAQ (reference sequence). The chain combines TRBV7-9 with TRBJ2-7, with 12 positions matching TRBD2. The source is a girl between 10 and 17 years old with multiple sclerosis. Source material: blood. CDR3 in amino acids: CASSPLAGGPYEQYF. CDR3 bases: TGTGCCAGCAGCCCTCTAGCGGGAGGGCCCTACGAGCAGTACTTC.